This T cell receptor beta chain was identified in a study of shared clonotypes between healthy human individuals. Study-wide results and caveats: In a handful of donors, around 5% of naive CD4 clonotypes appeared in common. The four-donor shared clonotypes exceeded non-shared clonotypes in generation probability, with non-shared ones scoring lower.

In the case of this clone: Its matching antigen is unknown.

CDR1 and CDR2 from the germline V gene are SGHNT and YYREEE (reference sequence). The trim removed 7 bases at V and 3 bases at J, leaving 9 bases unmatched. This CDR3 region has 14 residues. TCRdb's table, derived via immunoSEQ multiplex PCR, lists solely in-frame clones and lacks some. The sample has about 2.2 million clones, just over 90% seen once; the top ten hold roughly 1.8%. Naive CD8 cells lacked CD45RO and underwent positive selection for CCR7, leaving out terminally differentiated effector memory CD45RA+ cells. Nashville, Tennessee was home to all donors, each a Caucasian adult. V usage is TRBV5-4 and J usage is TRBJ1-1, with 7 bases aligning to TRBD1. Sequencing used naive CD8+ T cells from PBMCs. The sequence was collected from a man younger than 35 in good health. Some clones in this sample may be carry-over from other donors' samples. CDR3 protein: CASGRDRTHTEAFF. The CDR3 coding sequence is TGTGCCAGCGGCCGGGACAGAACTCACACTGAAGCTTTCTTT.